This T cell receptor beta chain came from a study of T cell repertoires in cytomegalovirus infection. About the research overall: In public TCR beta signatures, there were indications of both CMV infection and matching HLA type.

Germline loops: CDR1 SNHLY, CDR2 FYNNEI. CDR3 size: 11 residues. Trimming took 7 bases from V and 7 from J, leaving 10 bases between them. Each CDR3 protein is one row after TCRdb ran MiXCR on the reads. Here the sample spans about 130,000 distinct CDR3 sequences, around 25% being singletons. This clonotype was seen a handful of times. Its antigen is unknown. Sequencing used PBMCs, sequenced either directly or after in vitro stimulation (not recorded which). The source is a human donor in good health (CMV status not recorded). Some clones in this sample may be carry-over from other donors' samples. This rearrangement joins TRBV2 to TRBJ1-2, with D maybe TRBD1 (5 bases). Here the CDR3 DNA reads TGTGCCAGCATAGAGGGGTTTGGCTACACCTTC. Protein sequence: CASIEGFGYTF.